Listed below are T cell receptor beta chains from one sample, sequenced in a study of vaccination effects on CD4 cells after COVID-19. No antigen is known for these receptors. The protocol was immunoSEQ multiplex PCR, while the TCRdb copy is restricted to in-frame clones and leaves out a portion. The data show 80,000 to 95,000 clones, more than 60% seen once. The specimen was CD4+ T cells from PBMCs cultured with HCoV-OC43 spike peptides, collected after COVID-19 vaccination. These receptors originate from a human donor who received a COVID-19 vaccine. Both conserved end residues are trimmed from each CDR3.

TRBV6-1 ASSETGTGYGYT
TRBV5-6 ASSLVGTGELF
TRBV5-6 ASSYGIKDSPLH
TRBV3-1/TRBV3-2 ASSQGIFTDTQY
TRBV6-2/TRBV6-3 ASSYQRRNTGELF
TRBV7-2 ASSWGRVNEKLF
TRBV6-1 ASRGTGGKNTEAF
TRBV9 ASSTRTETGELF
TRBV15 ATSSKGTGELF
TRBV9 ASSPQTGGYGYT
TRBV5-1 ASSSETSGGYNEQF
TRBV12-5 ASGLLGQDYGYT
TRBV2 ASSEVYSPLH
TRBV11-2 ASSLDLGQPQH
TRBV4-1 ASSQGTGYSPLH
TRBV4-3 ASSQGQAANEKLF
TRBV9 ASSAGVQGGETQY
TRBV20-1 SASLRGLSSGNTIY
TRBV27 ASSFRRESPLH
TRBV3-1/TRBV3-2 ASSQERAGGPREQF
TRBV11-3 ASSLGHYANTGELF
TRBV30 AWSVRTGLGDIQY
TRBV12-3/TRBV12-4 ASSPRADTQY
TRBV18 ASSPSRREAF
TRBV5-5 ASSLWGQDEKLF
TRBV30 ACNSGLRVNTEAF
TRBV25-1 ASTKSGGATDTQY